What follows describes a single T cell receptor (beta chain). What it binds is unknown. This CDR3 spans 16 amino acids. The sample originates from a study of shared clonotypes between healthy human individuals. Points from the study as a whole: Larger estimated richness was generally recorded for naive subsets relative to memory subsets.

The method was immunoSEQ multiplex PCR; TCRdb's version includes in-frame clones alone and lacks a portion of them. The data hold some 790,000 clones, with over 60% observed a single time. The sequence derives from a woman aged 25-40 years in good health. Sample: memory CD4+ T cells sorted from blood. Sample subset: CD45RA-negative fraction. J is TRBJ1-2 and V is TRBV5-2. TRBV5-2 is reported as a pseudogene. This CDR3 is CASNVYGEYETYGYTF. As DNA, the CDR3 is TGTGCCAGCAATGTGTATGGAGAGTACGAGACCTATGGCTACACCTTC.